The entry below describes one T cell receptor (beta chain). The antigen is undetermined. These data belong to a study of T cell responses to AZD1222 COVID-19 vaccine. Background on the study: Second-dose recipients at about 4 or about 12 weeks were treated as one pooled group.

Sequenced by immunoSEQ multiplex PCR; TCRdb stores in-frame clones only, minus some. The data hold 150,000 to 200,000 clones, with around 92% observed a single time. Overall study findings and caveats: Clonal diversity may have been underestimated, and the donors were mostly white British, with more females than males.

Trimming pared 0 bases from V and 3 bases from J, leaving 12 bases between. The V gene's germline CDR1 is SGHTA and CDR2 FQGNSA. This CDR3 region has 16 residues. The genes are TRBV7-2 and TRBJ2-1; D gene ambiguous. The starting material was peripheral blood, obtained on day 0 of AZD1222 vaccination. This TCR was recovered from an adult in good health. CDR3 sequence: CASSLAFAVNYNEQFF. The CDR3 DNA follows: TGTGCCAGCAGCTTAGCATTCGCGGTCAACTACAATGAGCAGTTCTTC.